A selection of T cell receptor beta chains follows, all from one sample in a study of blood T cells in healthy people across ages. TCRdb independently ran MiXCR on the 5' RACE reads; one entry per CDR3 protein. The sample contains 540,000 or so distinct CDR3 sequences, roughly 28% of which appear only once. Sequenced sample: blood. The receptors shown here come from a woman aged 70-85 years in good health. Each CDR3 is given with its conserved first and last residue. The order of the fields is CDR3 protein, J gene, V gene.

CASSSPGLAGSSGTQYF,TRBJ2-3,TRBV6-5
CASSEGVAYGETQYF,TRBJ2-5,TRBV2
CASSFWEGYGYTF,TRBJ1-2,TRBV12-3/TRBV12-4
CASTWTSGETQYF,TRBJ2-5,TRBV2
CASSPTGGLGNIQYF,TRBJ2-4,TRBV18
CASSAEDGETQYF,TRBJ2-5,TRBV5-1
CASSTGGTAEETQYF,TRBJ2-5,TRBV5-1
CSAVADSYEQYF,TRBJ2-7,TRBV29-1
CSARAGEVGSGELFF,TRBJ2-2,TRBV20-1
CASSRATGRKDEKLFF,TRBJ1-4,TRBV4-1
CASSLEAAGEAYEQYF,TRBJ2-7,TRBV7-9
CASSLGGLPQETQYF,TRBJ2-5,TRBV7-2
CASSQDLGSGGYNEQFF,TRBJ2-1,TRBV3-1
CASSTPGYLANVLTF,TRBJ2-6,TRBV21-1
CSAVPPSGGRETQYF,TRBJ2-5,TRBV20-1
CASSEGEKLFF,TRBJ1-4,TRBV11-2
CSVEALGGGYGYTF,TRBJ1-2,TRBV29-1
CSALGDGLEKLFF,TRBJ1-4,TRBV29-1
CASSLTSANNEQFF,TRBJ2-1,TRBV9
CASSQPPGSEPTDTQYF,TRBJ2-3,TRBV4-3
CASSSVDARTDTQYF,TRBJ2-3,TRBV5-1
CASSLGTVLDEKLFF,TRBJ1-4,TRBV5-5
CSVEVNSNQPQHF,TRBJ1-5,TRBV29-1
CSVGTRNYEQYF,TRBJ2-7,TRBV29-1
CASSQDIGTEVMQGYTF,TRBJ1-2,TRBV4-3
CASSLVGTEAFF,TRBJ1-1,TRBV6-2/TRBV6-3
CSVSSIGETQYF,TRBJ2-5,TRBV29-1
CASSLDLQGLGEAFF,TRBJ1-1,TRBV12-3/TRBV12-4
CASSSTGGPWETQYF,TRBJ2-5,TRBV7-2
CASSLELAGINIQYF,TRBJ2-4,TRBV7-2
CASSLDGGFYNSPLHF,TRBJ1-6,TRBV7-2
CASSQVGTSDTQYF,TRBJ2-3,TRBV3-1
CASSQGAATNEETQYF,TRBJ2-5,TRBV6-5
CASSLYSWTSGGARTDTQYF,TRBJ2-3,TRBV11-2
CASSYSPGQGGDHNEQFF,-,TRBV6-2/TRBV6-3
CSAKLNRGSGETQYF,TRBJ2-5,TRBV20-1
CASSGTSGDETQYF,TRBJ2-5,TRBV2
CAIGTGGVDGTQYF,TRBJ2-5,TRBV10-3
CSARDDRGARNEQFF,TRBJ2-1,TRBV20-1
CASGSQGGMGEAFF,TRBJ1-1,TRBV5-1
CSARDYLQEPPGQYF,TRBJ2-3,TRBV20-1
CASSLDVEGGKVEKLFF,TRBJ1-4,TRBV7-2
CASSQGPKIGETQYF,TRBJ2-5,TRBV3-1
CSARRAGGSDTQYF,TRBJ2-3,TRBV20-1
CSVSEGSYGYTF,TRBJ1-2,TRBV29-1
CASSPGGSSYNEQFF,TRBJ2-1,TRBV4-2
CASSSRGLTSGGLNEQFF,-,TRBV9
CASSYTGRGVYGYTF,TRBJ1-2,TRBV6-5
CSAMTSVQETQYF,TRBJ2-5,TRBV20-1
CASSRRTTAAQETQYF,TRBJ2-5,TRBV3-1
CASSLRRGDNGYTF,TRBJ1-2,TRBV4-3
CSASRASGGDTQYF,TRBJ2-3,TRBV20-1
CASSLVVGEGLFF,TRBJ1-4,TRBV5-1
CASTLGGEAFF,TRBJ1-1,TRBV12-3/TRBV12-4